Shown below are 20 T cell receptor beta chains from a single sample sequenced in a study of T cell changes during pregnancy in multiple sclerosis. Method: immunoSEQ multiplex PCR; TCRdb's copy keeps in-frame clones and lacks some. Altogether roughly 100,000 clones are present, 91% being singletons, with the ten largest covering about 1.6%. This material consisted of peripheral blood, taken after pregnancy. The receptors here all came from a female donor in good health, enrolled as a control in a pregnancy study.

The chain couples TRBV7-2 to TRBJ1-5; a possible D gene is TRBD1 (6 bases). Germline V lookup: CDR1 SGHTA, CDR2 FQGNSA. The V end was cut by 1 base, the J end by 2 bases, with 12 bases between. There are 16 residues in the CDR3. Here the CDR3 reads CASSLEGGDGNQPQHF. The CDR3 DNA reads TGTGCCAGCAGCTTAGAGGGGGGGGACGGCAATCAGCCCCAGCATTTT.

The rearrangement joins TRBV4-2 to TRBJ2-7, with 7 bases identical to TRBD2. Germline lookup yields CDR1 LGHNA and CDR2 YNFKEQ. CDR3 length: 15 residues. Germline trimming cut 1 base from V and 6 bases from J; bases unmatched to any gene: 9. The CDR3 DNA reads as TGTGCCAGCAGCCAAGTGGGTGGGGGGGAGGTCGAGCAGTACTTC. Encoded protein: CASSQVGGGEVEQYF.

The CDR3 nucleotides are TGTGCCAGCAGCTTAGGCCCTTGGCAGTCCAAGGGGGCAACTAATGAAAAACTGTTTTTT. This translates into CASSLGPWQSKGATNEKLFF. V is TRBV28 and J is TRBJ1-4, with TRBD1 as a possible D gene (6 bases). V lost 6 bases and J lost 0, with 26 bases in between. CDR1 is MDHEN, CDR2 SYDVKM, per germline. The CDR3 totals 20 residues. The full variable domain, completed using reference TRBV28 and TRBJ1-4, is DVKVTQSSRYLVKRTGEKVFLECVQDMDHENMFWYRQDPGLGLRLIYFSYDVKMKEKGDIPEGYSVSREKKERFSLILESASTNQTSMYLCASSLGPWQSKGATNEKLFFGSGTQLSVL.

This chain connects TRBV27 to TRBJ1-1, with D unclear. The CDR3 contains 12 residues. Germline CDR1 reads MNHEY; CDR2 reads SMNVEV (reference sequence). V was pared by 1 base and J by 8 bases, with 8 bases between. The CDR3 here is CASSLLGREAFF. CDR3 bases: TGTGCCAGCAGTTTATTAGGCAGGGAAGCTTTCTTT.

The table lists this clone with a few counts. In nucleotides, the CDR3 is TGTGCCAGTCGGGGGGGAGTGTCTGAAGCTTTCTTT. Translation: CASRGGVSEAFF. The V and J genes are TRBV11-2 and TRBJ1-1, with a possible D match to TRBD1 (5 bases). CDR1 is SGHAT, CDR2 FQNNGV, per germline. The CDR3 covers 12 residues. Trimming pared 9 bases from V and 6 bases from J, leaving 14 bases between.

This chain links TRBV4-1 with TRBJ1-2; D is possibly TRBD1 (6 bases). The CDR3 is made up of 15 amino acids. V was trimmed by 0 bases and J by 5 bases, leaving 13 bases between them. The germline gives CDR1 MGHRA, CDR2 YSYEKL. CDR3 protein: CASSQDLRGSYGYTF. The CDR3 nucleotides read TGCGCCAGCAGCCAAGATTTAAGGGGGAGTTATGGCTACACCTTC.

The chain is built from TRBV7-2 and TRBJ1-5, with D uncertain. This CDR3 spans 12 amino acids. The germline V gene encodes CDR1 SGHTA and CDR2 FQGNSA. Between the trimmed V and J ends, which lost 4 bases and 4 bases, there was a span of 5 bases. The CDR3 here is CASSSYNQPQHF. The CDR3 bases are TGTGCCAGCAGCTCGTATAATCAGCCCCAGCATTTT.

The rearrangement joins TRBV4-3 to TRBJ1-4; maybe TRBD1 (6 bases). Trimming took 5 bases from V and 3 from J, leaving 19 bases between them. Per germline, CDR1 LGHNA and CDR2 YSLEER. This CDR3 region has 17 residues. In DNA form, the CDR3 reads TGCGCCAGCAGCTCCGGACAGATAGGGTGGGCTAATGAAAAACTGTTTTTT. It codes for CASSSGQIGWANEKLFF.

The chain combines TRBV27 with TRBJ1-2; 8 bases are shared with TRBD1. The CDR3 runs 14 residues. Germline values: CDR1 MNHEY, CDR2 SMNVEV (reference sequence). After removal of 5 bases from V and 4 bases from J, the junction contained 6 bases not matched to a gene. The CDR3 loop is CASSRGQGIYGYTF. The CDR3 DNA reads TGTGCCAGCAGTCGAGGACAGGGCATCTATGGCTACACCTTC.

This chain connects TRBV27 to TRBJ1-2; possible D gene TRBD1, 6 bases. The CDR3 extends over 14 amino acids. Germline V gene lookup returns CDR1 MNHEY and CDR2 SMNVEV (reference sequence). Trimming left V 2 bases short and J 5 bases short, with 12 bases between. The CDR3 DNA reads TGTGCCAGCAGTTTAACGGCAGGGGAATATGGCTACACCTTC. Protein: CASSLTAGEYGYTF.

This clone was observed a handful of times. This rearrangement joins TRBV19 to TRBJ2-5; TRBD2 might be the D (5 bases). The V end was cut by 3 bases, the J end by 5 bases, with 13 bases between. CDR3 length equals 14 residues. CDR1 is LNHDA, CDR2 SQIVND, per germline (reference sequence). The DNA of the CDR3 is TGTGCCAGTAGTATGAGAGAGGGTTCGGAGACCCAGTACTTC. This codes for CASSMREGSETQYF.

This chain joins TRBV19 and TRBJ2-5, with a tentative D call TRBD1 (6 bases). The CDR3 sequence is 19 residues long. V was trimmed by 5 bases and J by 1 base, leaving 26 bases between them. Germline V gene data show CDR1 as LNHDA and CDR2 as SQIVND (reference sequence). The CDR3: CASSPGVSKTRTFQETQYF. The DNA of the CDR3 is TGTGCCAGTAGTCCAGGGGTCTCGAAAACCCGAACATTCCAAGAGACCCAGTACTTC.

The gene calls are TRBV5-1 and TRBJ1-1; 12 nucleotides align to TRBD1. The length of the CDR3 is 17 residues. V lost 6 bases and J lost 6; bases outside the gene matches: 15. Germline lookup yields CDR1 SGHRS and CDR2 YFSETQ. In nucleotides, the CDR3 is TGCGCCAGCATCGCACCGGGACAGGGGGCGTCCATAGCTGAAGCTTTCTTT. Protein sequence: CASIAPGQGASIAEAFF.

The chain links TRBV19 to TRBJ2-3; 7 bases align to TRBD1. CDR1 is LNHDA and CDR2 is SQIVND in the germline V gene (reference sequence). V lost 5 bases, J lost 3 bases, and 2 bases stayed unmatched. This CDR3 has 13 residues. The CDR3: CASSGRGTDTQYF. CDR3 DNA: TGTGCCAGTAGTGGCAGGGGGACAGATACGCAGTATTTT. The full variable domain, completed using reference TRBV19 and TRBJ2-3, is DGGITQSPKYLFRKEGQNVTLSCEQNLNHDAMYWYRQDPGQGLRLIYYSQIVNDFQKGDIAEGYSVSREKKESFPLTVTSAQKNPTAFYLCASSGRGTDTQYFGPGTRLTVL.

This clone was counted a few times. This chain joins TRBV7-3 and TRBJ2-1; 10 bases are shared with TRBD2. The CDR3 totals 16 residues. Germline loops: CDR1 SGHTA, CDR2 FQGTGA. Trimming removed 6 bases from V and 5 bases from J; junction bases left unmatched: 10. The CDR3 loop is CASRIAGGPLDNEQFF. CDR3 coding DNA: TGTGCCAGCAGGATAGCGGGGGGCCCCTTAGACAATGAGCAGTTCTTC.

The table lists this clone with a count of one. This chain links TRBV15 with TRBJ2-5; 9 bases match TRBD1. Germline CDR1 LNHNV, CDR2 YYDKDF (reference sequence). Trimming removed 1 base from V and 7 bases from J; junction bases left unmatched: 7. The CDR3 spans 15 residues. The CDR3 loop reads CATSRAPQGAGTQYF. CDR3 coding DNA: TGTGCCACCAGCAGAGCCCCACAGGGGGCCGGGACCCAGTACTTC.

The chain joins TRBV10-3 to TRBJ1-5; weak D call: TRBD1 (6 bases). Germline V lookup: CDR1 ENHRY, CDR2 SYGVKD. V lost 0 bases to trimming and J lost 3 bases, with 9 bases between them. The CDR3 runs to 15 residues. The CDR3 DNA reads TGTGCCATCAGTGAGTCCCCAGGGGACAATCAGCCCCAGCATTTT. Amino acids: CAISESPGDNQPQHF.

This clone was recorded only once. The chain has TRBV29-1 and TRBJ1-5, with D possibly being TRBD1 (5 bases). Germline CDR1 SQVTM, CDR2 ANQGSEA. The CDR3 runs to 13 residues. V shed 6 bases and J shed 5 bases, with 14 bases lying between them. CDR3 DNA sequence: TGCAGCGTCCGGGGGGGAAGTGATCAGCCCCAGCATTTT. It translates to CSVRGGSDQPQHF.

V is TRBV7-2 and J is TRBJ2-7; 7 nucleotides align to TRBD1. V trimming: 5 bases; J trimming: 2 bases; junction bases outside the gene matches: 6. This CDR3 is 14 amino acids long. Germline lookup yields CDR1 SGHTA and CDR2 FQGNSA. The CDR3 DNA is TGTGCCAGCAGCCCAGGACAGGCCCCCTACGAGCAGTACTTC. The encoded protein is CASSPGQAPYEQYF.

The CDR3 region is CASSQGPKGYGYTF. The DNA for the CDR3 is TGCGCCAGCAGCCAAGGGCCGAAGGGGTATGGCTACACCTTC. The chain combines TRBV4-3 with TRBJ1-2, with a weak D call TRBD1 (5 bases). The ends were cut back, 1 base at V and 5 bases at J, with 11 bases in the middle. In germline, CDR1 is LGHNA, CDR2 YSLEER. The CDR3 sequence is 14 residues long.